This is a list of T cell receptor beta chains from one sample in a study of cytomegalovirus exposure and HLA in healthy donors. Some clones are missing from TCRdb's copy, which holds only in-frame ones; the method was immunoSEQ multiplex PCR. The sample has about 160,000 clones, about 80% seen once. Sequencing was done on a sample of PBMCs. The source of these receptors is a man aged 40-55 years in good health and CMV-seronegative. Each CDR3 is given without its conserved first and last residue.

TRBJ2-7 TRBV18 ASSPRTGKDYEQY
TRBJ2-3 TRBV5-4 ASSLGKGRFTDTQY
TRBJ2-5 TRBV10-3 AIRPGTSGARGTQY
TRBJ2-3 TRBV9 ASSVAGAFTDTQY
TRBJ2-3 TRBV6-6 ASRFTDTQY
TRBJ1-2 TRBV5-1 ASSPTSNYGYT
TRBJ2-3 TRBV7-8 ASSLRTGGDTQY
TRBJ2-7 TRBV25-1 ASSGDRGGYEQY
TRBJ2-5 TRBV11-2 ASSLDTFKLGAKGETQY
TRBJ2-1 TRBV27 ASSLNTGNNEQF
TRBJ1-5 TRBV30 AWSSGVQPQH
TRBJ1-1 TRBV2 ASKVDSAGPEAF
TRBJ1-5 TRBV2 ASTGTGVKNQPQH